This T cell receptor beta chain appears in the sequencing data of a study of T-cell reconstitution after alpha-beta-depleted transplantation in children. Unique molecular identifiers tagged the TCRbeta library. TCRdb independently ran MiXCR on the PCR reads; one entry per CDR3 protein. The sample has some 490,000 distinct CDR3 sequences; around 13% are singletons. This CDR3 has 18 residues. With 4 bases clipped from V and 4 bases from J, the junction kept 8 bases outside the gene matches. The germline gives CDR1 SGDLS, CDR2 YYNGEE. Sample: PBMCs from the stem cell graft donor, taken from the stem cell graft. The genes are TRBV9 and TRBJ2-1, with 16 positions matching TRBD2. The TCR was taken from a human donor who donated a stem cell graft to a child with combined immunodeficiency. CDR3 loop: CASSTIEGLAGGYNEQFF. The CDR3 coding sequence is TGTGCCAGCAGCACCATCGAGGGACTAGCGGGGGGGTACAATGAGCAGTTCTTC.